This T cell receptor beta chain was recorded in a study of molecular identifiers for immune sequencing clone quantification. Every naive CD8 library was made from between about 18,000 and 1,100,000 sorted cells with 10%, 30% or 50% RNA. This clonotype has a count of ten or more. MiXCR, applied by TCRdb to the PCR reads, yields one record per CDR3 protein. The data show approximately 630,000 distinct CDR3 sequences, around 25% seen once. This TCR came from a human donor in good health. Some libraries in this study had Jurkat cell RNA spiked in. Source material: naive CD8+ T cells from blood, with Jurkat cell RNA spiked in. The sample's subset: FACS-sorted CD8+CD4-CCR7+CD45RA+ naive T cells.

DNA of the CDR3: TGTGCCAGCAGTTTCGGTCCTGGGGCCAACGTCCTGACTTTC. This gives the protein CASSFGPGANVLTF. The rearrangement joins TRBV28 to TRBJ2-6; D not certain. In germline, CDR1 is MDHEN, CDR2 SYDVKM. Trimming took 3 bases from V and 2 from J, leaving 5 bases between them. CDR3 length equals 14 residues.